The T cell receptor beta chain described here comes from a study of response to subunit inactivated influenza vaccine. With respect to this clonotype: The antigen is undetermined.

TCRdb itself ran the RT-PCR reads through MiXCR, one entry per CDR3 protein. The table lists around 790,000 distinct CDR3 sequences, 21% of them singletons. General observations from the study: The study's authors posited that every seasonal influenza vaccination enlists few new T cells.

Germline V gene lookup returns CDR1 SEHNR and CDR2 FQNEAQ (reference sequence). With V trimmed by 5 bases and J by 2 bases, 5 bases remained unmatched. The CDR3 has 14 amino acids. The rearrangement links TRBV7-9 to TRBJ2-5; the match to TRBD2 covers 7 bases. The sequence came from a man in his fifties or sixties who received an inactivated influenza vaccine. The specimen was PBMCs from blood, collected roughly 5 days after vaccination. The DNA of the CDR3 is TGTGCCAGCAGCCTCGGGACTACTCAAGAGACCCAGTACTTC. Protein sequence: CASSLGTTQETQYF.